These 2 T cell receptor beta chains share one sample of origin, sequenced in a study of blood T cell repertoires in COVID-19. TCRdb keeps only in-frame clones here, not all; method: immunoSEQ multiplex PCR. Of under 300,000 clones listed, approximately 84% are singletons. Sequences were obtained from peripheral blood. These receptors were obtained from a human donor with COVID-19, enrolled during active disease. The donor label of this sample is uncertain.

V and J are TRBV19 and TRBJ2-6; 7 nucleotides align to TRBD1. Germline V gene data show CDR1 as LNHDA and CDR2 as SQIVND (reference sequence). The ends lost 2 bases at V and 2 bases at J; junction bases unmatched: 9. The CDR3 contains 18 residues. The CDR3 region is CASSIRGGFMTGANVLTF. The DNA for the CDR3 is TGTGCCAGTAGTATACGAGGGGGCTTTATGACTGGGGCCAACGTCCTGACTTTC.

This chain connects TRBV24-1 to TRBJ2-2, with a possible D match to TRBD1 (6 bases). CDR1 is KGHDR, CDR2 SFDVKD, per germline. The length of the CDR3 is 13 residues. Trimming took off 9 bases at V and 6 bases at J, with 13 bases between the two ends. The CDR3 nucleotides read TGTGCCACCGCCAAGGGGGTAGCCGGGGAGCTGTTTTTT. It translates to CATAKGVAGELFF.